The 26 T cell receptor beta chains presented below share a single source sample, sequenced in a study of cytotoxic CD8 clonotypes in ibrutinib-treated CLL (dated by TCRdb to about 2021). Receptor amplification or capture employed the immunoSEQ multiplex PCR assay. TCRdb holds this immuneACCESS table with in-frame rearrangements only. Some clones are missing; in checked studies, unresolved V genes explain under half, and the rest has no known cause. The sample includes 300,000 to 350,000 clones, with around four fifths observed a single time. The ten largest clones add up to 6.5% to 8% of the sample. Source: PBMCs, taken before ibrutinib treatment. These receptors were obtained from a human donor with chronic lymphocytic leukemia.

V is TRBV4-1 and J is TRBJ1-1; D is ambiguous. V lost 0 bases, J lost 6 bases, and 8 bases lay in between. CDR3 length: 13 residues. Germline CDR1 reads MGHRA; CDR2 reads YSYEKL. CDR3 sequence (DNA): TGCGCCAGCAGCCAAGATGGCATATCTGAAGCTTTCTTT. It yields the protein CASSQDGISEAFF.

The genes are TRBV5-1 and TRBJ2-2; D call uncertain. This CDR3 has 16 amino acids. Trimming left V 0 bases short and J 0 bases short, with 9 bases between. Germline CDR1 reads SGHRS; CDR2 reads YFSETQ. The DNA of the CDR3 is TGCGCCAGCAGCTTGGCAGTAGCTCCGAACACCGGGGAGCTGTTTTTT. Translation gives CASSLAVAPNTGELFF.

The CDR3 DNA sequence: TGCGCCAGCAGCTTAATAGCGGTGGGAGATACGCAGTATTTT. It codes for CASSLIAVGDTQYF. The chain has TRBV5-1 and TRBJ2-3; D is possibly TRBD2 (6 bases). The CDR3 spans 14 residues. From germline, CDR1 is SGHRS and CDR2 YFSETQ. Trimming removed 2 bases from V and 5 bases from J, with 12 bases in between.

This chain joins TRBV6-5 and TRBJ2-5; D unclear. V gave up 0 bases and J gave up 5 bases, with 13 bases separating them. The CDR3 spans 15 residues. Germline V gene data show CDR1 as MNHEY and CDR2 as SVGAGI. CDR3: CASSYSIINLETQYF. CDR3 bases: TGTGCCAGCAGTTACTCGATTATAAATCTGGAGACCCAGTACTTC.

This clone was counted a few times. This chain links TRBV12-1 with TRBJ2-7; the table's TRBD2 call for D was not verified on the DNA. TRBV12-1 is shown as a pseudogene. CDR3 length: 14 residues. CDR3 sequence: CASSSGTSSYEQYF. The CDR3 DNA reads as TGTGCCAGCAGCTCCGGGACTAGCTCCTACGAGCAGTACTTC.

This clone was observed a handful of times. The rearrangement links TRBV30 to TRBJ2-7; 8 bases are shared with TRBD1. Losses at the gene ends were 5 bases for V and 6 bases for J; bases not matched to a gene: 9. The CDR3 loop spans 13 amino acids. Per the germline V gene, CDR1 is GTSNPN and CDR2 is SVGIG (reference sequence). The CDR3 DNA reads TGTGCCTGGGAGCAGGGGGCGAAGGGCGAGCAGTACTTC. Protein product: CAWEQGAKGEQYF.

The chain employs TRBV28 and TRBJ1-3; unclear D gene. Germline V CDR1 and CDR2: MDHEN, SYDVKM. This CDR3 comprises 13 residues. The V end was cut by 6 bases, the J end by 4 bases, with 10 bases between. The CDR3 protein is CASSELDGNTIYF. For the CDR3, the DNA is TGTGCCAGCAGCGAACTGGACGGAAACACCATATATTTT.

The rearrangement uses TRBV9 and TRBJ2-3; D possibly uses TRBD1 or TRBD2 (6 bases each). The length of the CDR3 is 15 residues. The V gene's germline CDR1 is SGDLS and CDR2 YYNGEE. The V and J ends lost 0 bases and 2 bases respectively, with 10 bases between them. The CDR3 bases are TGTGCCAGCAGCGTAGAAGGGGGGCCCACAGATACGCAGTATTTT. Translated: CASSVEGGPTDTQYF. The whole variable domain, filled in from reference TRBV9 and TRBJ2-3, reads DSGVTQTPKHLITATGQRVTLRCSPRSGDLSVYWYQQSLDQGLQFLIQYYNGEERAKGNILERFSAQQFPDLHSELNLSSLELGDSALYFCASSVEGGPTDTQYFGPGTRLTVL.

For the CDR3, the DNA is TGTGCCAGCAGCTCACAGGGGGCCACTGAAGCTTTCTTT. Amino acids: CASSSQGATEAFF. The V and J genes are TRBV7-9 and TRBJ1-1; 9 bases match TRBD1. The CDR3 length is 13 residues. Germline assignment: CDR1 SEHNR and CDR2 FQNEAQ (reference sequence). Trimming at V came to 4 bases and at J to 4 bases, leaving 1 base not matched to a gene. The full variable domain, rest sourced from reference TRBV7-9 and TRBJ1-1, is DTGVSQNPRHKITKRGQNVTFRCDPISEHNRLYWYRQTLGQGPEFLTYFQNEAQLEKSRLLSDRFSAERPKGSFSTLEIQRTEQGDSAMYLCASSSQGATEAFFGQGTRLTVV.

The rearrangement joins TRBV7-9 to TRBJ2-6, with D possibly being TRBD1 (6 bases). V gave up 5 bases and J gave up 4 bases, with 15 bases separating them. The CDR3 contains 16 residues. The germline V gene encodes CDR1 SEHNR and CDR2 FQNEAQ (reference sequence). The CDR3 loop is CASSLGHFSGANVLTF. CDR3 DNA: TGTGCCAGCAGCCTGGGACATTTCTCCGGGGCCAACGTCCTGACTTTC.

The chain has TRBV4-3 and TRBJ1-4; D uncertain. Trimming took 2 bases from V and 0 from J, leaving 13 bases between them. The germline V gene encodes CDR1 LGHNA and CDR2 YSLEER. This CDR3 is 17 amino acids long. The CDR3 here is CASSQRLLPATNEKLFF. CDR3 in DNA: TGCGCCAGCAGCCAAAGGTTATTGCCTGCAACTAATGAAAAACTGTTTTTT.

V gene TRBV6-5 combines with J gene TRBJ1-2, with 9 bases matching TRBD1. This CDR3 contains 13 residues. Germline loops: CDR1 MNHEY, CDR2 SVGAGI. With 5 bases clipped from V and 4 bases from J, the junction kept 2 bases outside the gene matches. The CDR3 bases are TGTGCCAGCAGTAAGGACAGGGGCTATGGCTACACCTTC. The encoded protein is CASSKDRGYGYTF.

The V gene is TRBV18, the J gene TRBJ2-7; 7 bases match TRBD1. The CDR3 has 16 amino acids. Germline CDR1 KGHSH, CDR2 LQKENI. Germline trimming cut 3 bases from V and 0 bases from J; bases unmatched to any gene: 8. The DNA of the CDR3 is TGTGCCAGCTCACCTTATGGACAGGCGAGCTCCTACGAGCAGTACTTC. Its translation is CASSPYGQASSYEQYF.

The V call is TRBV6-1, the J call TRBJ1-1; 11 positions agree with TRBD1. The CDR3 totals 15 residues. V was pared by 10 bases and J by 5 bases, with 12 bases of the junction left unmatched. CDR1 MNHNS and CDR2 SASEGT come from the germline V gene. DNA for the CDR3: TGTGCCATCCGGACAGGGGGCGCGGCGGGAACTGAAGCTTTCTTT. Amino acids: CAIRTGGAAGTEAFF.

This rearrangement joins TRBV30 to TRBJ1-3, with D tentatively TRBD1 (6 bases). Germline-derived CDR1 and CDR2 are GTSNPN and SVGIG (reference sequence). The CDR3 contains 17 residues. Between the trimmed V and J ends, which lost 0 bases and 0 bases, there was a span of 15 bases. The chain's CDR3 is CAWSVRGQGFSGNTIYF. The CDR3 DNA is TGTGCCTGGAGTGTACGTGGTCAGGGGTTCTCTGGAAACACCATATATTTT.

The J gene is TRBJ2-5, the V gene TRBV6-5; perhaps TRBD1 as D (6 bases). Per germline, CDR1 MNHEY and CDR2 SVGAGI. V was shortened by 1 base and J by 2 bases, with 8 bases between the two germline ends. The CDR3 is 14 residues long. Here the CDR3 reads CASSYFDRQETQYF. The CDR3 region has the DNA TGTGCCAGCAGTTACTTCGACAGGCAAGAGACCCAGTACTTC.

This sequence joins TRBV29-1 and TRBJ2-3; 13 bases line up with TRBD2. The CDR3 runs 16 residues. Germline CDR1 SQVTM, CDR2 ANQGSEA. The ends lost 4 bases at V and 6 bases at J; junction bases unmatched: 10. The CDR3 loop reads CSVGTGLAGPRDTQYF. The CDR3 region has the DNA TGCAGCGTTGGGACGGGACTAGCGGGACCGCGGGATACGCAGTATTTT.

The V call is TRBV4-3, the J call TRBJ2-1; the D gene is possibly TRBD1 (6 bases). The CDR3 is 14 residues long. Germline V gene data show CDR1 as LGHNA and CDR2 as YSLEER. V was cut by 3 bases and J by 8 bases, with 14 bases left in between. The CDR3 DNA is TGCGCCAGCAGCCAGGACAGTCTGGTGGATGAGCAGTTCTTC. Its translation: CASSQDSLVDEQFF.

The V call is TRBV25-1, the J call TRBJ2-5; 10 bases agree with TRBD1. V gave up 3 bases and J gave up 5 bases; unmatched junction bases: 12. The CDR3 is 17 residues long. CDR1 and CDR2 from the germline V gene are MGHDK and SYGVNS. CDR3 bases: TGTGCCAGCAGTGAGTACGTGGGGACAGGGGCTATGGAGACCCAGTACTTC. Residues: CASSEYVGTGAMETQYF.

The rearrangement uses TRBV4-1 and TRBJ2-7, with 8 bases lining up with TRBD2. The trim removed 0 bases at V and 5 bases at J, leaving 9 bases unmatched. The germline gives CDR1 MGHRA, CDR2 YSYEKL. The CDR3 consists of 16 residues. The CDR3 DNA reads TGCGCCAGCAGCCAAGATCTCCGGACTAGCACCGACGAGCAGTACTTC. This codes for CASSQDLRTSTDEQYF.

J is TRBJ2-2 and V is TRBV27, with D unclear. V was pared by 2 bases and J by 5 bases, with 9 bases between. There are 14 residues in the CDR3. Germline lookup yields CDR1 MNHEY and CDR2 SMNVEV (reference sequence). The CDR3 DNA reads as TGTGCCAGCAGTTTACGCGCCGGAACCGGGGAGCTGTTTTTT. Protein product: CASSLRAGTGELFF.

This chain uses TRBV6-5 with TRBJ2-7; maybe TRBD2 (5 bases). V lost 6 bases, J lost 5 bases, and 14 bases lay in between. The germline gives CDR1 MNHEY, CDR2 SVGAGI. The CDR3 contains 13 residues. CDR3 sequence: CASSPSEGNEQYF. The DNA for the CDR3 is TGTGCCAGCAGCCCTTCCGAGGGTAACGAGCAGTACTTC.

The chain joins TRBV5-6 to TRBJ1-5; TRBD1 might be the D (5 bases). V was trimmed by 4 bases and J by 1 base, leaving 12 bases between them. The CDR3 is 15 residues long. The V gene's germline CDR1 is SGHDT and CDR2 YYEEEE. This CDR3 is CASSDGTRSNQPQHF. DNA for the CDR3: TGTGCCAGCAGCGACGGGACGAGGAGCAATCAGCCCCAGCATTTT.

The chain combines TRBV7-9 with TRBJ2-5; D is undetermined. The CDR3 sequence is 15 residues long. Germline lookup yields CDR1 SEHNR and CDR2 FQNEAQ (reference sequence). V gave up 5 bases and J gave up 1 base, with 14 bases separating them. The CDR3 coding sequence is TGTGCCAGCAGCACCCCTGGCGCAGGCCAAGAGACCCAGTACTTC. Residues: CASSTPGAGQETQYF.

V is TRBV28 and J is TRBJ2-4; D may be TRBD2 (7 bases). The length of the CDR3 is 17 residues. V was pared by 7 bases and J by 0 bases, with 19 bases between. The V gene's germline CDR1 is MDHEN and CDR2 SYDVKM. The CDR3 nucleotides are TGTGCCAGCACCCCTCCGGGGGGCGTCCTAGCCAAAAACATTCAGTACTTC. This sequence encodes CASTPPGGVLAKNIQYF.

The count of this clone is one. The V gene is TRBV5-1, the J gene TRBJ2-3; 12 bases line up with TRBD2. The ends lost 2 bases at V and 4 bases at J; junction bases unmatched: 2. There are 15 residues in the CDR3. In germline, CDR1 is SGHRS, CDR2 YFSETQ. CDR3 DNA: TGCGCCAGCAGCTTCGGGACTAGCGGGTCAGATACGCAGTATTTT. This codes for CASSFGTSGSDTQYF. The whole variable domain, filled in from reference TRBV5-1 and TRBJ2-3, reads KAGVTQTPRYLIKTRGQQVTLSCSPISGHRSVSWYQQTPGQGLQFLFEYFSETQRNKGNFPGRFSGRQFSNSRSEMNVSTLELGDSALYLCASSFGTSGSDTQYFGPGTRLTVL.